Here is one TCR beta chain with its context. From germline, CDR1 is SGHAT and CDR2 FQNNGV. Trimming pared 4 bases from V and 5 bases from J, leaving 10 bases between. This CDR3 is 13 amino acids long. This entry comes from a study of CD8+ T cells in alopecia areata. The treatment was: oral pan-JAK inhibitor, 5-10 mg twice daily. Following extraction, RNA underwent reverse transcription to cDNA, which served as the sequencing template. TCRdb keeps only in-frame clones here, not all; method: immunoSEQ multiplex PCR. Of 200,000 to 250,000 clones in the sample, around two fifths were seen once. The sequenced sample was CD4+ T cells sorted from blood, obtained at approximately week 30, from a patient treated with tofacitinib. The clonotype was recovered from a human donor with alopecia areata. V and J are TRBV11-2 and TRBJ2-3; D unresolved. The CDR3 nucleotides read TGTGCCAGCAGCTCCCCGACCGGAGATACGCAGTATTTT. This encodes CASSSPTGDTQYF.